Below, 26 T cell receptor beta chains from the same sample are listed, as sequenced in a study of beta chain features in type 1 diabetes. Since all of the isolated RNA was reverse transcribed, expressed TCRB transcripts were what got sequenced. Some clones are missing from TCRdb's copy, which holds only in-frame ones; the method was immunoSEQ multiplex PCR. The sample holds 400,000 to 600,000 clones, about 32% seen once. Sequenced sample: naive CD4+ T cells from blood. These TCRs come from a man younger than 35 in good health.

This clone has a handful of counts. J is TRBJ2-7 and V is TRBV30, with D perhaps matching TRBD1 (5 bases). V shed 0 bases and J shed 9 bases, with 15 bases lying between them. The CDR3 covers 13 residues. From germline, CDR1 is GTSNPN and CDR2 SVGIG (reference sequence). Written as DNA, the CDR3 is TGTGCCTGGAGTGTAAGGGCAGGGATAGGGCAGTACTTC. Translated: CAWSVRAGIGQYF.

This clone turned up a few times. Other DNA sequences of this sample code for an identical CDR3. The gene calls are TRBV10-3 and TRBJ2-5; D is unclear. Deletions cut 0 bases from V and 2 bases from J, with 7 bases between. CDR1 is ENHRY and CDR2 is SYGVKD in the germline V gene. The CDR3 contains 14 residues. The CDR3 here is CAISESGPQETQYF. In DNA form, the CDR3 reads TGTGCCATCAGTGAGTCTGGCCCACAAGAGACCCAGTACTTC.

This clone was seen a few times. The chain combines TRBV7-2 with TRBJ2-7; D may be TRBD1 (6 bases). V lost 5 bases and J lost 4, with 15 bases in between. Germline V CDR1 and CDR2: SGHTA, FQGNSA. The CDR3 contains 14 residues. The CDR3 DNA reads TGTGCCAGCAGCCCCGGGACACTTTCTTACGAGCAGTACTTC. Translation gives CASSPGTLSYEQYF.

CDR3 region: CASSRERGYEQYF. The CDR3 nucleotides are TGTGCCAGTAGTCGGGAAAGGGGCTACGAGCAGTACTTC. The chain is built from TRBV19 and TRBJ2-7; D is tentatively TRBD1 or TRBD2 (5 bases each). V was clipped by 5 bases and J by 3 bases, with 11 bases between them. The length of the CDR3 is 13 residues. CDR1 is LNHDA and CDR2 is SQIVND in the germline V gene (reference sequence).

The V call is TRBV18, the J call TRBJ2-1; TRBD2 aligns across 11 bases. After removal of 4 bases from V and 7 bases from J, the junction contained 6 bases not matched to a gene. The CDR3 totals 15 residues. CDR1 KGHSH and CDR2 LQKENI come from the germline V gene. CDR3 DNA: TGTGCCAGCTCACTGGGACTAGCGGAGGAGAATGAGCAGTTCTTC. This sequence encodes CASSLGLAEENEQFF.

This CDR3 is CSVEPPTGTQYF. The CDR3 coding sequence is TGCAGCGTTGAACCTCCGACAGGGACCCAGTACTTC. V gene TRBV29-1 combines with J gene TRBJ2-5; tentative D call: TRBD1 (6 bases). CDR3 length equals 12 residues. Germline V lookup: CDR1 SQVTM, CDR2 ANQGSEA. The V end was cut by 2 bases, the J end by 7 bases, with 11 bases between.

As DNA, the CDR3 is TGTGCCAGCAGTGAATTGGGCTCCGTTGGGACCGGGGCCAACGTCCTGACTTTC. As protein: CASSELGSVGTGANVLTF. This chain connects TRBV25-1 to TRBJ2-6; D may correspond to TRBD1 or TRBD2 (5 bases each). This CDR3 comprises 18 residues. Germline values: CDR1 MGHDK, CDR2 SYGVNS. V gave up 1 base and J gave up 4 bases, with 17 bases separating them.

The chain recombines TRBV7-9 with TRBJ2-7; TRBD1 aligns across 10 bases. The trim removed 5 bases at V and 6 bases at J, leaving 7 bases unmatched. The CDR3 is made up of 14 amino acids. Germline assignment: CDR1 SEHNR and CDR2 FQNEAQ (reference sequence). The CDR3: CASSHGTGVVEQYF. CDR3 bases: TGTGCCAGCAGCCACGGGACAGGGGTGGTCGAGCAGTACTTC.

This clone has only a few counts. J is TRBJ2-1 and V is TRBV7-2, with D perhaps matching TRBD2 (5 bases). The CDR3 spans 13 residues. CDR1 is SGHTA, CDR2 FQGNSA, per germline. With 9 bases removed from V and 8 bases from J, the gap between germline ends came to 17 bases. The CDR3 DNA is TGTGCCAGTACGCGGGTCAGGATAGATGAGCAGTTCTTC. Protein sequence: CASTRVRIDEQFF.

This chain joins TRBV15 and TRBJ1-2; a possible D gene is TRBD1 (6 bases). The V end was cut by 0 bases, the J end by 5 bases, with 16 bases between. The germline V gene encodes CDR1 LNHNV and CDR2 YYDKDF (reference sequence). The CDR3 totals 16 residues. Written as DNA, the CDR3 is TGTGCCACCAGCAGAGATTATGGGACACAGTCTTATGGCTACACCTTC. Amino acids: CATSRDYGTQSYGYTF.

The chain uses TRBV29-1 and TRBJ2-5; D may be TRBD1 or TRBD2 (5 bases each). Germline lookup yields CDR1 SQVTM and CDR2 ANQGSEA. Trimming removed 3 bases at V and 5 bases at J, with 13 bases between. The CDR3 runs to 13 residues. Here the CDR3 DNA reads TGCAGCGTTGAGCCCGGGGCCGGGGAGACCCAGTACTTC. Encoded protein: CSVEPGAGETQYF.

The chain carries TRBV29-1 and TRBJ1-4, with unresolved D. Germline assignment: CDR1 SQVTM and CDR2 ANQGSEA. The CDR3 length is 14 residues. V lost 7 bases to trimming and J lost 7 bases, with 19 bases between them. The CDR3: CSAKRPTWGEKLFF. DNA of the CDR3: TGCAGCGCTAAACGACCTACATGGGGTGAAAAACTGTTTTTT.

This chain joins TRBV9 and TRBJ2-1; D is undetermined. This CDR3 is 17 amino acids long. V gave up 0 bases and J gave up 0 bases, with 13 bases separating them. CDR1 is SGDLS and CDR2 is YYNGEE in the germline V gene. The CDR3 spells CASSVDPSWSSYNEQFF. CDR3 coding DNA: TGTGCCAGCAGCGTAGATCCGAGCTGGAGCTCCTACAATGAGCAGTTCTTC.

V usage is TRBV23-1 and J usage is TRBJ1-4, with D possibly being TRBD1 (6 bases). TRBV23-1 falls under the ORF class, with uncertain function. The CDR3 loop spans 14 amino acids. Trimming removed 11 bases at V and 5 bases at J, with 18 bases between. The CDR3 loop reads CASPRGTGNEKLFF. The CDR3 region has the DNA TGCGCCTCCCCCCGGGGAACAGGGAATGAAAAACTGTTTTTT.

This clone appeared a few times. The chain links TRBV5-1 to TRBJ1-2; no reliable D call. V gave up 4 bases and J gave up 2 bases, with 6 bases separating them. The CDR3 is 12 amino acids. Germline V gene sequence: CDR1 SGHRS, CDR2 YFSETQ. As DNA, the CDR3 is TGCGCCAGCAGCCCGCAGAACTATGGCTACACCTTC. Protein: CASSPQNYGYTF.

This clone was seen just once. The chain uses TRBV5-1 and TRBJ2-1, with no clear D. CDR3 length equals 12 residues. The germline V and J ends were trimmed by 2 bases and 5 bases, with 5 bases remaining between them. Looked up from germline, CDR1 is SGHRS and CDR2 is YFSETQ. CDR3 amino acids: CASSFGDNEQFF. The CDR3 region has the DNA TGCGCCAGCAGCTTCGGAGACAATGAGCAGTTCTTC. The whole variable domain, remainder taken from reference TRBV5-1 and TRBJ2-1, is KAGVTQTPRYLIKTRGQQVTLSCSPISGHRSVSWYQQTPGQGLQFLFEYFSETQRNKGNFPGRFSGRQFSNSRSEMNVSTLELGDSALYLCASSFGDNEQFFGPGTRLTVL.

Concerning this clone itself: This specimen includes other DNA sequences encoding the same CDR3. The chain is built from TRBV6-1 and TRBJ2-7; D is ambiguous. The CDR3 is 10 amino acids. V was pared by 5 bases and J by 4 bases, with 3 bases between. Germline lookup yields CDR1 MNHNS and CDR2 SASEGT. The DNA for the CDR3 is TGTGCCAGCAGTCATTACGAGCAGTACTTC. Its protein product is CASSHYEQYF.

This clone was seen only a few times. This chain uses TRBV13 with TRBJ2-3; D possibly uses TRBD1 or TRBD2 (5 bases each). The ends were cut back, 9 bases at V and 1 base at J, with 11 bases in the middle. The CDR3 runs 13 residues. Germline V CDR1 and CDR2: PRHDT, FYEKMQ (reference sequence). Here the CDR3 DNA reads TGTGCCAGAGGGGCGCGGGGCACAGATACGCAGTATTTT. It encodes CARGARGTDTQYF.

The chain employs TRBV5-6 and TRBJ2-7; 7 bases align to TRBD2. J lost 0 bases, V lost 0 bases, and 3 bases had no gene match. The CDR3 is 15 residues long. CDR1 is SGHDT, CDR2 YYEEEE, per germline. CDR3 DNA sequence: TGTGCCAGCAGCTTGGGAGGGAGGGACTCCTACGAGCAGTACTTC. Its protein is CASSLGGRDSYEQYF. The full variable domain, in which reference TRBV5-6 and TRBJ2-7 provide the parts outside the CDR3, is DAGVTQSPTHLIKTRGQQVTLRCSPKSGHDTVSWYQQALGQGPQFIFQYYEEEERQRGNFPDRFSGHQFPNYSSELNVNALLLGDSALYLCASSLGGRDSYEQYFGPGTRLTVT.

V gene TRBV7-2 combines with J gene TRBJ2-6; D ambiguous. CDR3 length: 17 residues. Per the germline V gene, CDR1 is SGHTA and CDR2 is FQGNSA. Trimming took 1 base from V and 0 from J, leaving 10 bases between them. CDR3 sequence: CASSLEGAYSGANVLTF. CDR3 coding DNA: TGTGCCAGCAGCTTAGAAGGAGCCTACTCTGGGGCCAACGTCCTGACTTTC.

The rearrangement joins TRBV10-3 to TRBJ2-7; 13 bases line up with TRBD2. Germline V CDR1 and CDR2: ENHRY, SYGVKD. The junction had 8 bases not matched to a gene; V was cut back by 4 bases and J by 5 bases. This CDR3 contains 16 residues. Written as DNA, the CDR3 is TGTGCCATCAGTGGCCAGGGACTAGCGGGACTCGACGAGCAGTACTTC. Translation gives CAISGQGLAGLDEQYF.

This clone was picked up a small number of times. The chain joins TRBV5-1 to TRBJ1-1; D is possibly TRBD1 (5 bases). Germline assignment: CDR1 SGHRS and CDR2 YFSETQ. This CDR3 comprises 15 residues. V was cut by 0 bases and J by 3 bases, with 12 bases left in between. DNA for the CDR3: TGCGCCAGCAGCTTGGTGGGCCAGGGCCACACTGAAGCTTTCTTT. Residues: CASSLVGQGHTEAFF.

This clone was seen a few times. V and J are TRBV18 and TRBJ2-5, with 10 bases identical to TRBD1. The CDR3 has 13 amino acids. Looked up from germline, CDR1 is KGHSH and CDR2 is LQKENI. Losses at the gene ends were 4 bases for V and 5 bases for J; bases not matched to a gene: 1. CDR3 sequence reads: CASSQTGGETQYF. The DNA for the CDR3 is TGTGCCAGCTCACAGACAGGGGGCGAGACCCAGTACTTC.

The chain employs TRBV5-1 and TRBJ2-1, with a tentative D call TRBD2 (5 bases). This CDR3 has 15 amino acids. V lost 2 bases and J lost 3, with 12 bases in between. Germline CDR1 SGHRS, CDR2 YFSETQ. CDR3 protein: CASSLSGLNYNEQFF. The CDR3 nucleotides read TGCGCCAGCAGCTTATCAGGACTCAACTACAATGAGCAGTTCTTC. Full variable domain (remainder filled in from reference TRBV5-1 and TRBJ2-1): KAGVTQTPRYLIKTRGQQVTLSCSPISGHRSVSWYQQTPGQGLQFLFEYFSETQRNKGNFPGRFSGRQFSNSRSEMNVSTLELGDSALYLCASSLSGLNYNEQFFGPGTRLTVL.

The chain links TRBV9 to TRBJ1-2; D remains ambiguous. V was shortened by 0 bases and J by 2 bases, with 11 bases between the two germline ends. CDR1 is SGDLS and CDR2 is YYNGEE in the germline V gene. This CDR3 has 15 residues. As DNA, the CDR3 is TGTGCCAGCAGCGTAGCTTGGAGGAGCAACTATGGCTACACCTTC. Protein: CASSVAWRSNYGYTF.

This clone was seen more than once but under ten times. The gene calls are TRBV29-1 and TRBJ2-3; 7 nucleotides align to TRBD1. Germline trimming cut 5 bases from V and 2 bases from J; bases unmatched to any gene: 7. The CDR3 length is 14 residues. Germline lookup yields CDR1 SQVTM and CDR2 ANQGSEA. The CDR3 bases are TGCAGCGTTCGCACAGGGGTTATCACAGATACGCAGTATTTT. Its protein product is CSVRTGVITDTQYF.